The 4 T cell receptor beta chains given below trace back to one sample, sequenced in a study of early T cells in non-severe SARS-CoV-2 infection. TCRdb reprocessed the 5' RACE reads via MiXCR and lists one record per CDR3 protein. This sample has about 100,000 distinct CDR3 sequences; 13% occur once, and the top ten carry about 2.1%. Specimen: whole blood. The receptor source for this set is an adult who was a healthcare worker with PCR-confirmed SARS-CoV-2 infection or an uninfected control (not recorded which).

This clonotype has at least ten counts. V gene TRBV28 combines with J gene TRBJ2-3; possibly TRBD1 for D (6 bases). The CDR3 covers 13 residues. Deletions cut 11 bases from V and 0 bases from J, with 12 bases between. Germline loops: CDR1 MDHEN, CDR2 SYDVKM. The CDR3 loop is CAWGRTSTDTQYF. Here the CDR3 DNA reads TGTGCCTGGGGGCGAACTAGCACAGATACGCAGTATTTT.

This clonotype was recorded at least ten times. The V call is TRBV27, the J call TRBJ2-7, with D possibly TRBD1 on 5 matching bases. The V gene's germline CDR1 is MNHEY and CDR2 SMNVEV (reference sequence). Between the trimmed V and J ends, which lost 2 bases and 3 bases, there was a span of 17 bases. The CDR3 sequence is 16 residues long. The CDR3 nucleotides read TGTGCCAGCAGTTTAAGTATAGCAGGGCTCCACTACGAGCAGTACTTC. It specifies CASSLSIAGLHYEQYF.

This clonotype showed up just a few times. This chain connects TRBV5-1 to TRBJ2-5, with D perhaps TRBD1 (5 bases). The ends were cut back, 8 bases at V and 4 bases at J, with 18 bases in the middle. Germline CDR1 and CDR2: SGHRS and YFSETQ. There are 14 residues in the CDR3. CDR3 in amino acids: CASTEGVVPETQYF. In DNA form, the CDR3 reads TGCGCCAGTACGGAAGGGGTGGTGCCAGAGACCCAGTACTTC.

The V call is TRBV7-6, the J call TRBJ2-1, with 10 bases fitting TRBD2. The CDR3 consists of 20 residues. V trimming: 1 base; J trimming: 0 bases; junction bases outside the gene matches: 12. Germline CDR1 SGHVS, CDR2 FNYEAQ. The CDR3 reads CASSLEDGLAGASSYNEQFF. DNA for the CDR3: TGTGCCAGCAGCTTAGAAGACGGCCTAGCGGGGGCCTCCTCCTACAATGAGCAGTTCTTC.